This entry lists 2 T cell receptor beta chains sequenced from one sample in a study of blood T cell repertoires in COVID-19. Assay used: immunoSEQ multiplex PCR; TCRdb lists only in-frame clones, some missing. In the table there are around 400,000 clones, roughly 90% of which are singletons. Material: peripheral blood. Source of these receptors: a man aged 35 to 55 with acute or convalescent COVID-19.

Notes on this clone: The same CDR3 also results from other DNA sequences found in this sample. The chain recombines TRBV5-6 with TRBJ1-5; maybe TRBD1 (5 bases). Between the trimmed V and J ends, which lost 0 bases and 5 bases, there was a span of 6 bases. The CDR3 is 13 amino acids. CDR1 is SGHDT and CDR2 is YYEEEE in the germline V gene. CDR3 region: CASSLGGDQPQHF. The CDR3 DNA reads TGTGCCAGCAGCTTGGGGGGCGATCAGCCCCAGCATTTT.

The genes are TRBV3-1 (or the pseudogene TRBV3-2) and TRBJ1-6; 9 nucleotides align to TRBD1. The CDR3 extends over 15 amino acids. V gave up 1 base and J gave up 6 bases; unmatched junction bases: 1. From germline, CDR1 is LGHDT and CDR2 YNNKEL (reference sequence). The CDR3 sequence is CASSQGTGANSPLHF. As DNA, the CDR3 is TGTGCCAGCAGCCAAGGGACAGGGGCTAATTCACCCCTCCACTTT.